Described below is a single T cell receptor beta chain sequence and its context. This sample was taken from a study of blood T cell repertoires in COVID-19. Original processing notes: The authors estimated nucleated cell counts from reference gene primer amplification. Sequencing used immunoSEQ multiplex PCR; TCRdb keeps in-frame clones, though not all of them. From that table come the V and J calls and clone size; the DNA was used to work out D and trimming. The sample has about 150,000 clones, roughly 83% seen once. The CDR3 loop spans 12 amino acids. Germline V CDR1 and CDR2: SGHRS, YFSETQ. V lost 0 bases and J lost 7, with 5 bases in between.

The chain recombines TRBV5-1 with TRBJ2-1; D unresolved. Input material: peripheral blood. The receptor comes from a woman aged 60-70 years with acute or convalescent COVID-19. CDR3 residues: CASSLVLNEQFF. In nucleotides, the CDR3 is TGCGCCAGCAGCTTGGTTCTGAATGAGCAGTTCTTC.